Following are 11 T cell receptor beta chains from one sample sequenced in a study of T cell responses to AZD1222 COVID-19 vaccine. Clones were read by immunoSEQ multiplex PCR, and TCRdb kept only the in-frame ones, dropping some. This sample yields about 120,000 clones, of which about nine tenths are seen a single time; around 1% belongs to the top ten. Sequenced here: peripheral blood, sampled 28 days after the second AZD1222 dose. These receptors were collected from an adult who received the AZD1222 COVID-19 vaccine.

CDR3 nucleotides: TGTGCCAGCAGTCACGGACCCTCCTATGGCTACACCTTC. As protein: CASSHGPSYGYTF. The chain carries TRBV14 and TRBJ1-2, with D hard to call. CDR1 is SGHDN and CDR2 is FVKESK in the germline V gene. The CDR3 has 13 amino acids. V shed 6 bases and J shed 4 bases, with 12 bases lying between them.

The genes are TRBV5-4 and TRBJ1-3; possibly TRBD1 for D (5 bases). The CDR3 has 16 residues. The germline V and J ends were trimmed by 1 base and 1 base, with 12 bases remaining between them. The germline CDR1 and CDR2 sequences are SGHNT and YYREEE (reference sequence). The CDR3 nucleotides read TGTGCCAGCAGCTTGTCTCGGGGGAAGTCTGGAAACACCATATATTTT. This translates into CASSLSRGKSGNTIYF.

The chain couples TRBV9 to TRBJ2-7; 8 bases map to TRBD1. The CDR3 sequence is 15 residues long. V lost 0 bases and J lost 2; bases outside the gene matches: 4. Germline V CDR1 and CDR2: SGDLS, YYNGEE. CDR3 coding DNA: TGTGCCAGCAGCGTAGACGGGACAGGTACCTACGAGCAGTACTTC. This sequence encodes CASSVDGTGTYEQYF.

This clone was counted once. The rearrangement uses TRBV19 and TRBJ2-3; D is possibly TRBD1 (6 bases). V lost 6 bases and J lost 2, with 24 bases in between. Germline assignment: CDR1 LNHDA and CDR2 SQIVND (reference sequence). This CDR3 comprises 18 residues. This chain's CDR3 is CASSKARAGRGTTDTQYF. CDR3 DNA: TGTGCCAGTAGCAAAGCGAGAGCAGGTAGGGGGACCACAGATACGCAGTATTTT.

J is TRBJ1-4 and V is TRBV28, with unresolved D. The germline gives CDR1 MDHEN, CDR2 SYDVKM. The CDR3 totals 12 residues. Trimming pared 3 bases from V and 7 bases from J, leaving 6 bases between. The CDR3 here is CASSFRREKLFF. For the CDR3, the DNA is TGTGCCAGCAGTTTTCGGCGTGAAAAACTGTTTTTT.

This clone was seen more than once but under ten times. This chain links TRBV3-1 (or the pseudogene TRBV3-2) with TRBJ1-2; D remains unclear. V lost 2 bases and J 8 bases, leaving 9 bases between the germline ends. The CDR3 runs to 12 residues. Germline assignment: CDR1 LGHDT and CDR2 YNNKEL (reference sequence). The CDR3 nucleotides are TGTGCCAGCAGCCAATTTCAGGCAGGCTACACCTTC. Its translation is CASSQFQAGYTF.

The chain carries TRBV2 and TRBJ1-3; possibly TRBD1 for D (6 bases). The CDR3 loop spans 16 amino acids. Germline CDR1 SNHLY, CDR2 FYNNEI. V gave up 6 bases and J gave up 0 bases, with 15 bases separating them. The CDR3 sequence is CASSTRDTYSGNTIYF. The CDR3 DNA sequence: TGTGCCAGCAGCACCCGGGACACCTACTCTGGAAACACCATATATTTT.

This chain uses TRBV2 with TRBJ1-2; TRBD1 aligns across 9 bases. The CDR3 is 14 residues long. Germline CDR1 and CDR2: SNHLY and FYNNEI. With V trimmed by 6 bases and J by 7 bases, 9 bases remained unmatched. CDR3 amino acids: CASSRLGQGRGYTF. The CDR3 bases are TGTGCCAGCAGCCGACTGGGACAGGGCCGTGGCTACACCTTC.

V is TRBV7-9 and J is TRBJ2-2; D is ambiguous. The V and J ends lost 11 bases and 3 bases respectively, with 10 bases between them. CDR1 is SEHNR and CDR2 is FQNEAQ in the germline V gene (reference sequence). The CDR3 extends over 12 amino acids. The CDR3 region has the DNA TGTGCCGGTCTCCGGGACACCGGGGAGCTGTTTTTT. Its protein is CAGLRDTGELFF.

This chain connects TRBV30 to TRBJ1-3; D not certain. V was trimmed by 2 bases and J by 3 bases, leaving 11 bases between them. Germline V CDR1 and CDR2: GTSNPN, SVGIG (reference sequence). The CDR3 spans 14 residues. Written as DNA, the CDR3 is TGTGCCTGGAGTAGGTGGAGAAGTGGAAACACCATATATTTT. Amino acid sequence: CAWSRWRSGNTIYF.

The genes are TRBV30 and TRBJ1-2, with a possible D match to TRBD1 (5 bases). Trimming took off 4 bases at V and 8 bases at J, with 17 bases between the two ends. This CDR3 contains 13 residues. Germline V gene lookup returns CDR1 GTSNPN and CDR2 SVGIG (reference sequence). CDR3 DNA sequence: TGTGCCTGGACGCAGGGTGGGGCGGGGGGCTACACCTTC. This encodes CAWTQGGAGGYTF.